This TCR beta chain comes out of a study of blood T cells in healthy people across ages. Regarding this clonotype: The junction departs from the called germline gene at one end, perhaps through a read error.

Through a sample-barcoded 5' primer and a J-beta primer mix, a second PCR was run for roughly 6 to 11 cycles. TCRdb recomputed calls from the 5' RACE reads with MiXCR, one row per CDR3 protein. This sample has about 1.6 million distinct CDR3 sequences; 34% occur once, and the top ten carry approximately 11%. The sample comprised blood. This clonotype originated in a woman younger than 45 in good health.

The CDR3 nucleotides are TGTGCCAGCAGTAAGAGCGGGAGGGCCCTCAATGGGCAGTTCTTC. Its protein is CASSKSGRALNGQFF. The V gene is TRBV6-2 or TRBV6-3, the J gene TRBJ2-1; TRBD2 agrees at 10 bases. Germline loops: CDR1 MNHEY, CDR2 SVGEGT. This CDR3 region has 15 residues.